One and the same sample provided the 22 T cell receptor beta chains below, sequenced in a study of molecular identifiers for immune sequencing clone quantification. From the PCR reads, TCRdb called clonotypes with MiXCR, one entry per CDR3 protein. The sample gives just under 650,000 distinct CDR3 sequences, less than 20% of which show up once; 0.85% to 0.9% is in the top ten. The specimen was naive CD8+ T cells from blood, with Jurkat cell RNA spiked in. This sample's subset: FACS-sorted CD8+CD4-CCR7+CD45RA+ naive T cells. Source of these receptors: a human donor in good health. Some libraries in this study had Jurkat cell RNA spiked in.

On this clonotype itself: This may arise from a read error, as a much more abundant clone is one base away. The chain employs TRBV7-9 and TRBJ1-1; no clear D gene. Per the germline V gene, CDR1 is SEHNR and CDR2 is FQNEAQ (reference sequence). The CDR3 length is 13 residues. Trimming cost V 2 bases and J 8 bases, with 12 bases left between them. CDR3 sequence: CASSLTGREEAFF. CDR3 sequence (DNA): TGTGCCAGCAGCTTAACCGGCCGGGAGGAAGCTTTCTTT.

This clonotype appeared many times. The chain carries TRBV5-1 and TRBJ1-5, with a weak D call TRBD1 (6 bases). V was shortened by 1 base and J by 1 base, with 9 bases between the two germline ends. Germline V gene data show CDR1 as SGHRS and CDR2 as YFSETQ. This CDR3 is built from 15 residues. CDR3 residues: CASSLLGASNQPQHF. CDR3 sequence (DNA): TGCGCCAGCAGCTTGTTGGGGGCCAGCAATCAGCCCCAGCATTTT.

The chain has TRBV19 and TRBJ2-7; 8 bases fit TRBD1. The CDR3 runs 14 residues. Germline V gives CDR1 LNHDA, CDR2 SQIVND (reference sequence). V trimming: 2 bases; J trimming: 3 bases; junction bases outside the gene matches: 3. The DNA of the CDR3 is TGTGCCAGTAGTATACAGGGACAGGTCTACGAGCAGTACTTC. It is translated as CASSIQGQVYEQYF.

The sample holds many counts of this clonotype. This chain uses TRBV28 with TRBJ2-5; no clear D. From germline, CDR1 is MDHEN and CDR2 SYDVKM. The V end lost 7 bases, the J end lost 1 base, and 10 bases lay between the germline ends. The CDR3 is made up of 13 amino acids. The CDR3 coding sequence is TGTGCCAGCACCGACACTCTCCAAGAGACCCAGTACTTC. As protein: CASTDTLQETQYF. Filled out from reference TRBV28 and TRBJ2-5, the complete variable domain reads DVKVTQSSRYLVKRTGEKVFLECVQDMDHENMFWYRQDPGLGLRLIYFSYDVKMKEKGDIPEGYSVSREKKERFSLILESASTNQTSMYLCASTDTLQETQYFGPGTRLLVL.

The chain joins TRBV13 to TRBJ2-2, with 11 bases lining up with TRBD1. The CDR3 loop spans 15 amino acids. V lost 3 bases and J lost 6; bases outside the gene matches: 3. The germline CDR1 and CDR2 sequences are PRHDT and FYEKMQ (reference sequence). Here the CDR3 reads CASSFGTGGPGELFF. The DNA for the CDR3 is TGTGCCAGCAGCTTCGGGACAGGGGGTCCCGGGGAGCTGTTTTTT. Filled out from reference TRBV13 and TRBJ2-2, the complete variable domain reads AAGVIQSPRHLIKEKRETATLKCYPIPRHDTVYWYQQGPGQDPQFLISFYEKMQSDKGSIPDRFSAQQFSDYHSELNMSSLELGDSALYFCASSFGTGGPGELFFGEGSRLTVL.

This clonotype was found many times. The J gene is TRBJ2-7, the V gene TRBV28; 7 bases are shared with TRBD1. This CDR3 comprises 18 residues. Losses at the gene ends were 5 bases for V and 5 bases for J; bases not matched to a gene: 21. The germline CDR1 and CDR2 sequences are MDHEN and SYDVKM. The CDR3, as DNA: TGTGCCAGCAGTCCCCCACAATACCGGGACAGTCTGGGGGACGAGCAGTACTTC. Amino acids: CASSPPQYRDSLGDEQYF.

The chain employs TRBV7-3 and TRBJ2-1, with D perhaps assigned TRBD1 or TRBD2 (5 bases each). Germline V CDR1 and CDR2: SGHTA, FQGTGA. The germline V and J ends were trimmed by 5 bases and 5 bases, with 10 bases remaining between them. This CDR3 has 13 amino acids. CDR3 sequence (DNA): TGTGCCAGCAGCCCCCTGGGGGACAATGAGCAGTTCTTC. Protein sequence: CASSPLGDNEQFF. The entire variable domain, with the rest obtained from reference TRBV7-3 and TRBJ2-1, is as follows: GAGVSQTPSNKVTEKGKYVELRCDPISGHTALYWYRQSLGQGPEFLIYFQGTGAADDSGLPNDRFFAVRPEGSVSTLKIQRTERGDSAVYLCASSPLGDNEQFFGPGTRLTVL.

The chain joins TRBV7-9 to TRBJ2-5; TRBD1 or TRBD2 may be the D gene (7 bases each). CDR1 is SEHNR and CDR2 is FQNEAQ in the germline V gene (reference sequence). The CDR3 has 13 amino acids. CDR3 sequence reads: CSTGGQMQETQYF. The CDR3 bases are TGTTCCACGGGGGGACAGATGCAAGAGACCCAGTACTTC. The full variable domain, rest sourced from reference TRBV7-9 and TRBJ2-5, is DTGVSQNPRHKITKRGQNVTFRCDPISEHNRLYWYRQTLGQGPEFLTYFQNEAQLEKSRLLSDRFSAERPKGSFSTLEIQRTEQGDSAMYLCSTGGQMQETQYFGPGTRLLVL.

This clonotype was seen repeatedly, ten times or more. The chain carries TRBV29-1 and TRBJ2-5, with D tentatively TRBD1 or TRBD2 (5 bases each). The CDR3 has 13 amino acids. Germline V gene data show CDR1 as SQVTM and CDR2 as ANQGSEA. Trimming pared 1 base from V and 7 bases from J, leaving 13 bases between. The CDR3 DNA follows: TGCAGCGTTGAAGTTGGTGAGGGGATGACCCAGTACTTC. Its translation: CSVEVGEGMTQYF. Variable domain in full (rest from reference TRBV29-1 and TRBJ2-5): SAVISQKPSRDICQRGTSLTIQCQVDSQVTMMFWYRQQPGQSLTLIATANQGSEATYESGFVIDKFPISRPNLTFSTLTVSNMSPEDSSIYLCSVEVGEGMTQYFGPGTRLLVL.

At least ten counts were recorded for this clonotype. The chain couples TRBV2 to TRBJ2-3, with 10 bases that match TRBD2. The V segment lost 1 base and the J segment 5 bases; nucleotides outside the gene matches: 3. CDR1 and CDR2 (germline): SNHLY, FYNNEI. This CDR3 region has 15 residues. The CDR3 loop reads CASSEEAGGLDTQYF. As DNA, the CDR3 is TGTGCCAGCAGTGAAGAAGCGGGAGGGTTAGATACGCAGTATTTT. Filled out from reference TRBV2 and TRBJ2-3, the complete variable domain reads EPEVTQTPSHQVTQMGQEVILRCVPISNHLYFYWYRQILGQKVEFLVSFYNNEISEKSEIFDDQFSVERPDGSNFTLKIRSTKLEDSAMYFCASSEEAGGLDTQYFGPGTRLTVL.

This clonotype was seen a few times. The J gene is TRBJ2-3, the V gene TRBV4-1; D assignment may be TRBD1 or TRBD2 (5 bases each). This CDR3 has 15 amino acids. V lost 0 bases and J 9 bases, leaving 16 bases between the germline ends. The germline gives CDR1 MGHRA, CDR2 YSYEKL. The CDR3 region is CASSQEPRDRQTQYF. CDR3 in DNA: TGCGCCAGCAGCCAAGAGCCCCGGGACCGTCAAACGCAGTATTTT.

This clonotype has only a few counts. This CDR3 is CSARVGAYYNEQFF. CDR3 coding DNA: TGCAGTGCTAGAGTAGGAGCGTATTACAATGAGCAGTTCTTC. The chain recombines TRBV20-1 with TRBJ2-1; no firm D call. Germline V lookup: CDR1 DFQATT, CDR2 SNEGSKA (reference sequence). The CDR3 spans 14 residues. Trimming stripped 1 base from V and 4 bases from J, with 11 bases between.

The sample holds one count of this clonotype. The genes are TRBV5-1 and TRBJ2-1; 10 bases are shared with TRBD1. The CDR3 is 15 residues long. V shed 7 bases and J 8 bases; nucleotides not matched to a gene: 12. Germline CDR1 is SGHRS and CDR2 is YFSETQ. CDR3 region: CASGKDRGLSYEQFF. As DNA, the CDR3 is TGCGCCAGCGGCAAAGACAGGGGGCTGTCATATGAGCAGTTCTTC.

Regarding this clonotype: One base away lies a much larger clone, so this may be a sequencing read error. The CDR3 bases are TGTGCCACCGATGACAGGATCGGCAGCTCCTACAATGAGCAGTTCTTC. Protein: CATDDRIGSSYNEQFF. The chain employs TRBV24-1 and TRBJ2-1, with D perhaps TRBD1 (6 bases). Between the trimmed V and J ends, which lost 9 bases and 0 bases, there was a span of 17 bases. CDR1 is KGHDR, CDR2 SFDVKD, per germline. The CDR3 extends over 16 amino acids.

In this sample, this clonotype turned up many times. The gene calls are TRBV3-1 and TRBJ1-5; 9 bases agree with TRBD1. J lost 6 bases, V lost 0 bases, and 3 bases had no gene match. This CDR3 comprises 15 residues. Germline V gene sequence: CDR1 LGHDT, CDR2 YNNKEL (reference sequence). The CDR3 here is CASSQEGTGPQPQHF. In nucleotides, the CDR3 is TGTGCCAGCAGCCAAGAAGGGACAGGGCCTCAGCCCCAGCATTTT.

The count of this clonotype is one. A much larger clone differs by one base, so this may be a read error. The conserved phenylalanine or tryptophan is not found at the CDR3 terminus, so this likely reflects a read error. Because the CDR3's place on the DNA is in doubt, the DNA is left out and the CDR3 is given as listed by TCRdb. The chain joins TRBV7-9 to TRBJ1-3. Inclusive of both ends, the CDR3 amounts to 12 amino acids. The V gene's germline CDR1 is SEHNR and CDR2 FQNEAQ (reference sequence). CDR3 loop: CASSLYGLPNFG.

The table lists this clonotype with many counts. The CDR3 nucleotides read TGTGCCAGTAGTATAGCTTCTGGGAGCAATCAGCCCCAGCATTTT. Its translation is CASSIASGSNQPQHF. The J gene is TRBJ1-5, the V gene TRBV19, with unresolved D. Looked up from germline, CDR1 is LNHDA and CDR2 is SQIVND (reference sequence). Trimming removed 1 base at V and 1 base at J, with 8 bases between. The CDR3 consists of 15 residues.

The sample holds many counts of this clonotype. This rearrangement joins TRBV10-3 to TRBJ1-1; 9 bases fit TRBD1. Germline V CDR1 and CDR2: ENHRY, SYGVKD. Trimming at V came to 9 bases and at J to 6 bases, leaving 11 bases not matched to a gene. CDR3 length: 14 residues. The CDR3 protein is CAMGQGPAGAEAFF. The DNA for the CDR3 is TGTGCCATGGGACAGGGACCCGCCGGGGCTGAAGCTTTCTTT.

This clonotype was observed many times. The chain joins TRBV7-2 to TRBJ2-1; D call uncertain. The V gene lost 5 bases and the J gene lost 7 bases, with 18 bases spanning the gap. The CDR3 has 15 amino acids. Per the germline V gene, CDR1 is SGHTA and CDR2 is FQGNSA. CDR3 in DNA: TGTGCCAGCAGCGCCCTGGAGTTGGGCGGAAATGAGCAGTTCTTC. Translating it yields CASSALELGGNEQFF.

At least ten counts were recorded for this clonotype. V gene TRBV5-6 combines with J gene TRBJ2-6; D remains unclear. Germline V gives CDR1 SGHDT, CDR2 YYEEEE. The CDR3 is 18 residues long. Deletions cut 4 bases from V and 0 bases from J, with 17 bases between. The CDR3 DNA is TGTGCCAGCAGCGACCCTCGGTTAGCAATCTCTGGGGCCAACGTCCTGACTTTC. Protein sequence: CASSDPRLAISGANVLTF.

This clonotype showed up just a few times. The CDR3 reads CASSLKSGTSGHSSYNEQFF. CDR3 DNA: TGCGCCAGCAGCTTGAAATCCGGGACTAGCGGGCACAGCTCCTACAATGAGCAGTTCTTC. The chain joins TRBV5-1 to TRBJ2-1, with TRBD2 matching over 12 bases. With 1 base clipped from V and 0 bases from J, the junction kept 11 bases outside the gene matches. This CDR3 contains 20 residues. The germline gives CDR1 SGHRS, CDR2 YFSETQ.

This clonotype was counted many times. The CDR3 sequence is CASSLGRLGPFTDTQYF. CDR3 coding DNA: TGTGCCAGCAGCTTAGGTCGTTTGGGCCCTTTCACAGATACGCAGTATTTT. The chain couples TRBV11-2 to TRBJ2-3; D is ambiguous. There are 17 residues in the CDR3. Germline V gene data show CDR1 as SGHAT and CDR2 as FQNNGV. V lost 1 base to trimming and J lost 2 bases, with 16 bases between them.